The T cell receptor beta chain described here comes from a study of identical twins. Study-wide results and limits: Those out-of-frame alpha sequences shared by twins showed an excess of low generation probability. Cross-sectional statistical analysis was relied on for the conclusions, without the same donors being followed. Fewer insertions marked abundant cord blood beta clonotypes; young adult naive trended weakly, memory not at all.

Unique molecular identifiers were present on the cDNA, which also gained a universal primer site by template switching. TCRdb used MiXCR to reprocess the 5' RACE reads, holding one entry per CDR3 protein. Of 550,000 to 700,000 distinct CDR3 sequences listed, approximately 10% are singletons. In this sample, this clonotype turned up many times. Its antigen is undetermined. V shed 0 bases and J shed 5 bases, with 5 bases lying between them. The germline CDR1 and CDR2 sequences are SGDLS and YYNGEE. CDR3 length equals 12 residues. These data are also associated with another study on yellow fever vaccine responses in identical twins.

The receptor was isolated from a young woman in good health. This chain links TRBV9 with TRBJ1-1; D gene unclear. Specimen: PBMCs. The CDR3 spells CASSVGLTEAFF. CDR3 coding DNA: TGTGCCAGCAGCGTAGGGTTAACTGAAGCTTTCTTT.